This TCR beta chain was recovered during a study of T cell repertoires in cytomegalovirus infection. The wider study: CMV infection and matching HLA type were both indicated by public TCR beta signatures.

Study outcomes and limitations: Carriage of CMV together with the relevant HLA was identifiable through cumulative public TCR beta family frequency. In two of eight donors, the top clonotype was HLA-C-restricted CMV-specific.

Germline V CDR1 and CDR2: MDHEN, SYDVKM. Trimming stripped 5 bases from V and 4 bases from J, with 14 bases between. The CDR3 extends over 14 amino acids. Ten or more counts support this clonotype. Its antigen is undetermined. TCRdb processed the reads anew with MiXCR; each CDR3 protein has one entry. The sample records some 110,000 distinct CDR3 sequences, over 9% being singletons. The sequenced sample was PBMCs, sequenced either directly or after in vitro stimulation (not recorded which). The origin of this receptor is a human donor in good health (CMV status not recorded). Some clones in this sample may be carry-over from other donors' samples. The chain is built from TRBV28 and TRBJ1-2; D is possibly TRBD1 (5 bases). The chain's CDR3 is CASSPRNQGYGYTF. In nucleotides, the CDR3 is TGTGCCAGCAGTCCTCGTAATCAGGGCTATGGCTACACCTTC.